A selection of T cell receptor beta chains follows, all from one sample in a study of blood T cells in healthy people across ages. Each CDR3 protein gets one entry after TCRdb re-called the 5' RACE reads with MiXCR. Found here are 850,000 to 1,300,000 distinct CDR3 sequences, more than 40% of them singletons; the top ten hold approximately 17%. Sequenced material: blood. These receptors were obtained from a woman aged 60-75 years in good health. Both conserved end residues are part of each CDR3. Each record gives: clone size, J gene, V gene, D gene, CDR3 DNA, CDR3 protein. D genes are given only for firm matches. Clone sizes are given selectively: once, few, many, or a class where the clone is expanded.

>NA|TRBJ2-1|TRBV20-1|NA
TGCAGTGCTACGGGGCAGAACAATGAGCAGTTCTTC
CSATGQNNEQFF
>NA|TRBJ1-1|TRBV10-3|TRBD1
TGTGCCATCAGTGAGACGGACAGGGGGAAATTGAACACTGAAGCTTTCTTT
CAISETDRGKLNTEAFF
>few|TRBJ2-5|TRBV15|NA
TGTGCCACCAGCAGAGATCAGATCCAAGAGACCCAGTACTTC
CATSRDQIQETQYF
>few|TRBJ2-1|TRBV27|TRBD2
TGTGCCAGCAGTCGACTAGCGGGAGGACCCCTAAAAGATGAGCAGTTCTTC
CASSRLAGGPLKDEQFF
>NA|TRBJ2-4|TRBV13|NA
TGTGCCAGCAGCCCTTTGGGCCAGGGGAGAGGGGAGCAGTACTTC
CASSPLGQGRGEQYF
>NA|TRBJ1-1|TRBV29-1|NA
TGCAGCGTTGAAAGGTTTCCTATGGACACTGAAGCTTTCTTT
CSVERFPMDTEAFF
>many|TRBJ1-6|TRBV28|NA
TGTGCCAGCAGTTTAGGGCCAGCCCTGGTCAATTCACCCCTCCACTTT
CASSLGPALVNSPLHF
>once|TRBJ2-7|TRBV7-9|TRBD2
TGTGCCAGCAGCCTACTAGCGGGAGGGGCCGACGAGCAGTACTTC
CASSLLAGGADEQYF
>few|TRBJ2-7|TRBV11-2|TRBD2
TGTGCCAGCAGCTTAGATCTAGCTAGCGGTTCCTACGAGCAGTACTTC
CASSLDLASGSYEQYF
>NA|TRBJ1-2|TRBV29-1|NA
TGCAGCGTTGCAGGGTCGAGAGCATCTGGCTACACCTTC
CSVAGSRASGYTF
>few|TRBJ2-7|TRBV6-5|NA
TGTGCCAGCAGTTACTCAGGGGGGAAGTACGAGCAGTACTTC
CASSYSGGKYEQYF
>NA|TRBJ2-3|TRBV4-2|NA
TGTGCCAGCAGCCAAGCCGGGTACCCTCGCACAGATACGCAGTATTTT
CASSQAGYPRTDTQYF
>few|TRBJ2-3|TRBV7-2|TRBD1
TGTGCCAGCAGCATATTACCGGGACAGTCCACAGATACGCAGTATTTT
CASSILPGQSTDTQYF
>NA|TRBJ1-4|TRBV15|TRBD1
TGTGCCACCATCCCGGGACAGGGTAGAGAAAAACTGTTTTTT
CATIPGQGREKLFF
>NA|TRBJ2-5|TRBV20-1|NA
TGCAGTGCTACCGTGTCCGGCAATGAGCAGTACTTC
CSATVSGNEQYF
>NA|TRBJ2-4|TRBV4-1|NA
TGCGCCAGCAGCCAGGATCCACAGGGCTGGGCCAAAAACATTCAGTACTTC
CASSQDPQGWAKNIQYF
>NA|TRBJ2-2|TRBV20-1|NA
TGCAGTGCCCAGATAACCAGCCACACCGGGGAGCTGTTTTTT
CSAQITSHTGELFF
>few|TRBJ2-3|TRBV6-5|TRBD1
TGTGCCAGCAGTTACGAAGGGGACAGGGAAAGAGATACGCAGTATTTT
CASSYEGDRERDTQYF
>NA|TRBJ2-7|TRBV20-1|TRBD1
TGCAGTGCTAGAAGCTCATACGACAGGGGGGATGACGAGCAGTACTTC
CSARSSYDRGDDEQYF
>NA|TRBJ2-7|TRBV12-3/TRBV12-4|TRBD1
TGTGCCAGCAGGTCCCCGGGACAGGTCATGCAGTACTTC
CASRSPGQVMQYF
>few|TRBJ2-7|TRBV4-1|NA
TGCGCCAGCGCCGGGGATACCGGCTCCTACGAGCAGTACTTC
CASAGDTGSYEQYF
>few|TRBJ2-3|TRBV21-1|NA
TGTGCCAGCAGCAAACTTGCCCGGACTAGCGGGAGGGTGGGCACAGATACGCAGTATTTT
CASSKLARTSGRVGTDTQYF
>once|TRBJ2-7|TRBV29-1|NA
TGCAGCGTCCCCGGGCCTCGCGGCGAGCAGTACTTC
CSVPGPRGEQYF
>few|TRBJ1-6|TRBV20-1|NA
TGCAGTGCTAGTAATGCCCAGGAGGGGGGCATAACTTCACCCCTCCACTTT
CSASNAQEGGITSPLHF
>NA|TRBJ1-2|TRBV29-1|TRBD1
TGCAGCATCGGGACAGAGATCTTCTATGGCTACACCTTC
CSIGTEIFYGYTF
>few|TRBJ2-1|TRBV29-1|NA
TGCAGCGTGGCGGGACTTCTTCTACACAATGAGCAGTTCTTC
CSVAGLLLHNEQFF
>NA|TRBJ2-5|TRBV7-9|TRBD1
TGTGCCAGCAGCCCCGGGACAGGGGGGATTGGGGCCCAGTACTTC
CASSPGTGGIGAQYF
>NA|TRBJ2-1|TRBV9|NA
TGTGCCAGCAGCGTATCGCAGAGTAGTTCCTACAATGAGCAGTTCTTC
CASSVSQSSSYNEQFF
>NA|TRBJ2-3|TRBV12-3/TRBV12-4|NA
TGTGCCAGCAGTGACAGGACCTCCGGAGATACGCAGTATTTT
CASSDRTSGDTQYF
>few|TRBJ1-2|TRBV15|NA
TGTGCCACCAGCAGAAGCGGCGGGAGATCGCGGGACTATGGCTACACCTTC
CATSRSGGRSRDYGYTF
>many|TRBJ1-1|TRBV20-1|TRBD1
TGCAGTGCTAAGACAGGGGGCATCACTGAAGCTTTCTTT
CSAKTGGITEAFF
>NA|TRBJ2-5|TRBV20-1|NA
TGCAGTGCTCTGGATTATAAACAAGAGACCCAGTACTTC
CSALDYKQETQYF
>NA|TRBJ2-5|TRBV7-2|NA
TGTGCCAGCAGCTTGACCGGTTCAGAGACCCAGTACTTC
CASSLTGSETQYF
>few|TRBJ2-7|TRBV5-6|TRBD1
TGTGCCAGCAGCCGTATACCGGGACAGGGCCTCTACGAGCAGTACTTC
CASSRIPGQGLYEQYF
>NA|TRBJ2-1|TRBV4-2|TRBD1
TGTGCCAGCAGCCAAGCCCAGGCCAGGACAGGGGACCATGAGCAGTTCTTC
CASSQAQARTGDHEQFF
>NA|TRBJ1-4|TRBV9|NA
TGTGCCAGCAGCGTAGGGCTAGCGAATGAAAAACTGTTTTTT
CASSVGLANEKLFF
>NA|TRBJ2-7|TRBV14|TRBD2
TGTGCCAGCAGCCAAGCTCCGGGACTAGCGAGATACTACGAGCAGTACTTC
CASSQAPGLARYYEQYF
>NA|TRBJ2-4|TRBV20-1|NA
TGCAGTGCTGCCGGGATCAAAAACATTCAGTACTTC
CSAAGIKNIQYF
>few|TRBJ1-2|TRBV20-1|NA
TGCAGTGCTAGAATCAGCCCCAGGGCTAACTATGGCTACACCTTC
CSARISPRANYGYTF
>NA|TRBJ2-1|TRBV11-3|NA
TGTGCCAGCAGCTCCCGACTGACCCGCTCCTACAATGAGCAGTTCTTC
CASSSRLTRSYNEQFF
>NA|TRBJ1-5|TRBV6-6|NA
TGTGCCAGTATTAGGAGCGAGGGCAATCAGCCCCAGCATTTT
CASIRSEGNQPQHF
>few|TRBJ2-4|TRBV7-9|NA
TGTGCCAGCAGCTTGTTGGCGGGGTTAGCCAAAAACATTCAGTACTTC
CASSLLAGLAKNIQYF
>NA|TRBJ2-1|TRBV29-1|TRBD2
TGCAGCGTTGAAGGACTAGCGGGAGGATTGTTTAGCAATGAGCAGTTCTTC
CSVEGLAGGLFSNEQFF
>NA|TRBJ2-3|TRBV9|NA
TGTGCCAGCAGCGTAGCGGGACACGGCACAGATACGCAGTATTTT
CASSVAGHGTDTQYF
>few|TRBJ1-5|TRBV27|NA
TGTGCCAGCAGTTTGGGGACGGCTCAGCCCCAGCATTTT
CASSLGTAQPQHF
>once|TRBJ2-7|TRBV5-8|NA
TGTGCCAGCAGCTTGGTTGGGGGCTTCCACTCCTACAATGAGCAGTACTTC
CASSLVGGFHSYNEQYF
>few|TRBJ2-7|TRBV20-1|TRBD2
TGCAGTGCGTACGTAGCGGGAGGAGCCCACGAGCAGTACTTC
CSAYVAGGAHEQYF
>NA|TRBJ1-1|TRBV10-3|NA
TGTGCCATCAGTGGGACGGCGAACACTGAAGCTTTCTTT
CAISGTANTEAFF
>few|TRBJ2-5|TRBV5-6|NA
TGTGCCAGCAGCCCAACTCGACGGACCCAAGAGACCCAGTACTTC
CASSPTRRTQETQYF
>NA|TRBJ2-5|TRBV4-3|NA
TGCGCCAGCAGCCAAGAAGGGTGGAGCAGGGAAGATGGGACCCAGTACTTC
CASSQEGWSREDGTQYF
>NA|TRBJ2-1|TRBV21-1|NA
TGTGCCAGCAGCAAAGCAGGTGGGGTACTAGTTGGTTCGGGGCAGTTCTTC
CASSKAGGVLVGSGQFF
>NA|TRBJ1-4|TRBV12-3/TRBV12-4|NA
TGTGCCAGCAGTTTTGGATGGGATTCAACTAATGAAAAACTGTTTTTT
CASSFGWDSTNEKLFF
>NA|TRBJ2-7|TRBV28|TRBD1
TGTGCCAGCAGACAGACAGGGGACCACGAGCAGTACTTC
CASRQTGDHEQYF
>NA|TRBJ1-4|TRBV14|NA
TGTGCCAGCAGCCAATCGGGCCCTGAAAATGAAAAACTGTTTTTT
CASSQSGPENEKLFF
>few|TRBJ2-7|TRBV27|NA
TGTGCCAGCAGTTTAGGGTTCGGCTACGAGCAGTACTTC
CASSLGFGYEQYF
>NA|TRBJ2-2|TRBV13|TRBD1
TGTGCCAGCAGCTTTGGGACAGAGATGAACACCGGGGAGCTGTTTTTT
CASSFGTEMNTGELFF
>few|TRBJ2-7|TRBV7-2|TRBD2
TGTGCCAGCAGCTGGGGACTAGCGGGAACAACCTACGAGCAGTACTTC
CASSWGLAGTTYEQYF
>few|TRBJ2-1|TRBV24-1|NA
TGTGCCACCAGTGATTCGGGGACTCGAATGTTCTTC
CATSDSGTRMFF